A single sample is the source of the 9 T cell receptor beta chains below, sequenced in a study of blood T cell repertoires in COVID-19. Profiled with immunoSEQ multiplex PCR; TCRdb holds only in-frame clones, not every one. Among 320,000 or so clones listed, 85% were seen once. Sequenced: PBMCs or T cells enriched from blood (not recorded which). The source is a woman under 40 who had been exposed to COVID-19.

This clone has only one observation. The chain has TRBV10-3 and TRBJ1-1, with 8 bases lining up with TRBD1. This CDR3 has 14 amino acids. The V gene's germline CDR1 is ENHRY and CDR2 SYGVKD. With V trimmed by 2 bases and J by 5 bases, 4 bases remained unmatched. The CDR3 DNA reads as TGTGCCATCAGTGAGAGGGGACAGGAGACTGAAGCTTTCTTT. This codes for CAISERGQETEAFF.

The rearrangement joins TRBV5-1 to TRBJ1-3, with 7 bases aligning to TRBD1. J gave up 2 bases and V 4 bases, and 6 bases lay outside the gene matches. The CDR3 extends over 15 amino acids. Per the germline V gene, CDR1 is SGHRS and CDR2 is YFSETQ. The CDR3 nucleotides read TGCGCCAGCAGCCCGGGACAGTTCGCTGGAAACACCATATATTTT. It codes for CASSPGQFAGNTIYF. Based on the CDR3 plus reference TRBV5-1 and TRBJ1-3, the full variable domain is KAGVTQTPRYLIKTRGQQVTLSCSPISGHRSVSWYQQTPGQGLQFLFEYFSETQRNKGNFPGRFSGRQFSNSRSEMNVSTLELGDSALYLCASSPGQFAGNTIYFGEGSWLTVV.

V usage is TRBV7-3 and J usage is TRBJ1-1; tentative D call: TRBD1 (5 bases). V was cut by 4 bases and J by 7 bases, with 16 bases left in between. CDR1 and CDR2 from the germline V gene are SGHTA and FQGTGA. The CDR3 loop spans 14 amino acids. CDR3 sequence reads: CASSSGGGKGEAFF. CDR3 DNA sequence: TGTGCCAGCAGCTCAGGCGGGGGAAAGGGTGAAGCTTTCTTT.

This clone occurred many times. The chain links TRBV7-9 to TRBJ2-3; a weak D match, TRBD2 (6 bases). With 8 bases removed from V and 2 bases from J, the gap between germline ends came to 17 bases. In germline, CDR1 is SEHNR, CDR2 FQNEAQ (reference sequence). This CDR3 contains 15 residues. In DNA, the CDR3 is TGTGCCAGCCGTCTCGTTAGCGGACCCACAGATACGCAGTATTTT. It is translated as CASRLVSGPTDTQYF.

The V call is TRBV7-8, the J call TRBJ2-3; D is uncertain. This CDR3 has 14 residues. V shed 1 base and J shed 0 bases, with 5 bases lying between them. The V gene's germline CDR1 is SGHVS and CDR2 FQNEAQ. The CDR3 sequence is CASSLVHSTDTQYF. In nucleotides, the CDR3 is TGTGCCAGCAGCTTAGTTCATAGCACAGATACGCAGTATTTT.

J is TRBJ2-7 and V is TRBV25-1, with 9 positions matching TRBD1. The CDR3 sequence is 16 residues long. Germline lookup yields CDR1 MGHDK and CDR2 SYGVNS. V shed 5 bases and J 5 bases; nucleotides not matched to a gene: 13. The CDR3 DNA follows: TGTGCCAGCAGTAGACTTACAGGGGGCGCTTCAAACGAGCAGTACTTC. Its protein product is CASSRLTGGASNEQYF.

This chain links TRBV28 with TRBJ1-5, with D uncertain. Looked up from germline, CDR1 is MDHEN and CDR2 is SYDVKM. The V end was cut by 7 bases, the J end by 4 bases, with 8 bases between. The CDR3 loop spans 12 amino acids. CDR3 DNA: TGTGCCAGCAACGTCGGGAATCAGCCCCAGCATTTT. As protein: CASNVGNQPQHF.

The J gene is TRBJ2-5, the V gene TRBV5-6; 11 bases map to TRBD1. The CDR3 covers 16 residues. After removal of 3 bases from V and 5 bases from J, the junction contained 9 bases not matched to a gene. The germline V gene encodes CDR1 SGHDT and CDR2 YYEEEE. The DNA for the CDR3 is TGTGCCAGCAGCTCGTCGCCACGGACAGGGGGCGAGACCCAGTACTTC. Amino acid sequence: CASSSSPRTGGETQYF.

CDR3 DNA sequence: TGCGCCAGCAGTGAATGGAAGAGGCGCACTGAAGCTTTCTTT. It specifies CASSEWKRRTEAFF. The chain links TRBV10-1 to TRBJ1-1; D unclear. With 3 bases removed from V and 4 bases from J, the gap between germline ends came to 12 bases. Per the germline V gene, CDR1 is WNHNN and CDR2 is SYGVQD (reference sequence). The CDR3 spans 14 residues.